A selection of T cell receptor beta chains follows, all from one sample in a study of shared clonotypes between healthy human individuals. Measured with immunoSEQ multiplex PCR; TCRdb has only the in-frame clones, and not every one. Here the sample spans 150,000 to 200,000 clones, around 63% being singletons. The sequenced material came from memory CD4+ T cells sorted from blood. The receptors originated from a man aged 25 to 40 in good health. Each CDR3 is given without its conserved first and last residue. Some rows have no size entry. The others give once, few or many, or a class for an expanded clone.

clone_size j_call v_call cdr3_aa
. TRBJ2-5 TRBV5-4 ASSLVSTSSQETQY
few TRBJ2-1 TRBV19 ASSIDLSQF
. TRBJ2-3 TRBV7-6 ASSSTSGRALDTQY
. TRBJ2-7 TRBV7-2 ASSPGGAREQY
. TRBJ2-7 TRBV18 ASSPLMLGQGGTYEQY
few TRBJ2-7 TRBV9 ASSVAGGALREQY
few TRBJ2-7 TRBV27 ASRLAGGYEQY
. TRBJ1-4 TRBV28 ASSFGSGGIFFGEKLF
. TRBJ1-3 TRBV19 ASSIGDDSGNTIY
once TRBJ2-5 TRBV2 ASSGQISWETQY
. TRBJ2-6 TRBV14 ASSPISGANVLT
. TRBJ2-7 TRBV11-2 ASRPTSGPLYEQY
. TRBJ2-7 TRBV5-1 ASSSYRTGHDEQY
. TRBJ1-2 TRBV30 AWSVLSVWAYGYT
. TRBJ2-7 TRBV9 ASSVSGFSYEQY